This TCR beta chain was found in a study of T cells in tuberculosis. Assay used: immunoSEQ multiplex PCR; TCRdb lists only in-frame clones, some missing. This table holds tens of thousands of clones, 95% found once. Between the trimmed V and J ends, which lost 0 bases and 3 bases, there was a span of 12 bases. Germline V gene data show CDR1 as MGHRA and CDR2 as YSYEKL. The length of the CDR3 is 16 residues. The TCR originated in a donor aged 10-35 years with latent tuberculosis or without tuberculosis infection. The sample taken for sequencing was PBMCs. The chain links TRBV4-1 to TRBJ1-5; weak D call: TRBD1 (6 bases). The CDR3 DNA is TGCGCCAGCAGCCAAGAGGGAAGGGGACACAATCAGCCCCAGCATTTT. As protein: CASSQEGRGHNQPQHF.